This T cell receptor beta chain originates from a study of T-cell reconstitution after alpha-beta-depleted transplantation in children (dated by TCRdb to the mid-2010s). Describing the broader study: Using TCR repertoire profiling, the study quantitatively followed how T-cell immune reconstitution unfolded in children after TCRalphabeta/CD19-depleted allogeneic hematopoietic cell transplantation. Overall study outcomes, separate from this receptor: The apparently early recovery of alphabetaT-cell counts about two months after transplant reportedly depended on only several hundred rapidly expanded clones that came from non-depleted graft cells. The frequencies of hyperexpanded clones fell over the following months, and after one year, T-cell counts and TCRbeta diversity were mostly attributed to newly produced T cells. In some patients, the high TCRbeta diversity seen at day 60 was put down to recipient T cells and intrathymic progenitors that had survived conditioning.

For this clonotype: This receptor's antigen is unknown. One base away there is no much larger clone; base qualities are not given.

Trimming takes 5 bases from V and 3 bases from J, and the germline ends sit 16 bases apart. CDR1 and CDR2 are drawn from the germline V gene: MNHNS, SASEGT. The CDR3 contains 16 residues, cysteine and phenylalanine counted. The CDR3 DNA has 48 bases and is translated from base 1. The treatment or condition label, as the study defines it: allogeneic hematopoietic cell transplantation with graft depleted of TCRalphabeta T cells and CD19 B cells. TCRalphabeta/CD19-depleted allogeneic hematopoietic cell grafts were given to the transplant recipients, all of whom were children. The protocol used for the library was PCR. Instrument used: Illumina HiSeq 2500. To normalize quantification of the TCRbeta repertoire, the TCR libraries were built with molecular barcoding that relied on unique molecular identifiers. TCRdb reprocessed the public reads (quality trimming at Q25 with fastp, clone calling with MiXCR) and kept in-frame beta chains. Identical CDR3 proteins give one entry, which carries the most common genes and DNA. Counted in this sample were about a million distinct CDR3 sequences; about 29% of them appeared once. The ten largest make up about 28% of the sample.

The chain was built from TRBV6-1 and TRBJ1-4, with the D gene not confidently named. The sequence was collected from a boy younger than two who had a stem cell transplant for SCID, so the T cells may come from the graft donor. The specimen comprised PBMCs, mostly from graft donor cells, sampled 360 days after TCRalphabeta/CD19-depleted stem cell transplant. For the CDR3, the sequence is CASSTYRGAPNEKLFF. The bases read TGTGCCAGCAGTACCTATCGGGGTGCACCTAATGAAAAACTGTTTTTT.